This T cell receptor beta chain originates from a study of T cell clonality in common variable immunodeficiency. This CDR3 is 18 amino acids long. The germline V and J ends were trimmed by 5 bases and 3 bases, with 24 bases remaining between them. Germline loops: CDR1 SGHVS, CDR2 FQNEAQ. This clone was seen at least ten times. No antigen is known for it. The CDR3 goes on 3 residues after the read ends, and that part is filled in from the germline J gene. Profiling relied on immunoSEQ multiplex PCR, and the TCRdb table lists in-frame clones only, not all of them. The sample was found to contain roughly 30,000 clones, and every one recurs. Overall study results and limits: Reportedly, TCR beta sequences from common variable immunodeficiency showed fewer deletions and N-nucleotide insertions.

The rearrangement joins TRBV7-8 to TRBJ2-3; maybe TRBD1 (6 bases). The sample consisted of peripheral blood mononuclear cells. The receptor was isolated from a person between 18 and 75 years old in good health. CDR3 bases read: TGTGCCAGCAGCCTACTTTTACCAGGGGCCCGAGGGACAGATACG. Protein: CASSLLLPGARGTDT. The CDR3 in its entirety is CASSLLLPGARGTDTQYF.